This T cell receptor beta chain was identified during a study of post-analysis software for immune sequencing data. As for the study in general: Patients with relapsing-remitting, secondary progressive and progressive-relapsing multiple sclerosis courses were all represented. Whole-study findings and limits: Batch-matched samples strongly co-clustered by F measure. The study found significantly lower normalized Chao1 diversity in multiple sclerosis patients than in controls.

To note about this clonotype: Its target is unknown.

Every TCR beta cDNA library bore unique molecular identifiers. Approximately 500,000 cDNA molecules were recovered from an input of about 0.9 to 10 million T cells. TCRdb reanalysed the PCR reads using MiXCR and keeps one entry per CDR3 protein. The sample consists of 150,000 to 200,000 distinct CDR3 sequences, 30% of them appearing once. Sequenced: blood. This TCR derives from a girl aged 10-17 years with multiple sclerosis.

CDR3 protein: CSASLDRGFEEGAGELFF. The CDR3 nucleotides read TGCAGTGCTTCACTGGACAGGGGATTCGAGGAAGGGGCCGGGGAGCTGTTTTTT. The chain links TRBV20-1 to TRBJ2-2, with 9 bases aligning to TRBD1. Trimming took 5 bases from V and 6 from J; bases not matched to a gene: 19. The V gene's germline CDR1 is DFQATT and CDR2 SNEGSKA (reference sequence). The CDR3 runs 18 residues.